This TCR beta chain appears in the sequencing data of a study of spatial heterogeneity in lung cancer. Study-level background: The study observed each unique TCR and UMI combination more than ten times on average in raw reads.

Worth noting for this clonotype: Its antigen is undetermined.

Study-wide findings and caveats: Circulating ubiquitous expanded tumor TCRs were observed more frequently at resection than at follow-up.

The time point here: sample taken at primary tumor resection. Sequencing was performed on whole RNA extracted from tumor and nontumor lung tissue, or from frozen PBMC, and the material was left unsorted. There are 12 residues in the CDR3. Germline trimming cut 3 bases from V and 8 bases from J; bases unmatched to any gene: 2. Individual TCR cDNA molecules each bore their own unique molecular identifier. TCRdb re-called the 5' RACE reads through MiXCR, storing one row per CDR3 protein. This table holds approximately 47,000 distinct CDR3 sequences, 6% to 9.5% found once. Here the sequenced sample was PBMCs, taken at surgery. This chain uses TRBV12-3 or TRBV12-4 with TRBJ1-1; 8 positions agree with TRBD1. This receptor was obtained from a female donor with early-stage non-small cell lung cancer. CDR3 in DNA: TGTGCCAGCAGTTTTGACAGGGGCGAAGCTTTCTTT. Protein: CASSFDRGEAFF.